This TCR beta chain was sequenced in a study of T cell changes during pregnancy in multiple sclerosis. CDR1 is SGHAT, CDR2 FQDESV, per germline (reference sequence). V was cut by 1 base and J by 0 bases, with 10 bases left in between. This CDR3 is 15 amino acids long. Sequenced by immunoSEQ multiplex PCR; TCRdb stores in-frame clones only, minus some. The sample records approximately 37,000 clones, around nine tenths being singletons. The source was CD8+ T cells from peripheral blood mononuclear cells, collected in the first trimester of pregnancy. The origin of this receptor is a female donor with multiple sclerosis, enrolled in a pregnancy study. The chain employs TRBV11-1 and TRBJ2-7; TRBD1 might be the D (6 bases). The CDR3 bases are TGTGCCAGCAGCTTAGGGCAGGGGAGCTCCTACGAGCAGTACTTC. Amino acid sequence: CASSLGQGSSYEQYF.